This TCR beta chain comes out of a study of regulatory T cells in long-lasting Graves disease. Study-wide findings and caveats: Investigators studied peripheral blood only, not thyroid tissue.

Stated time point: persistent/refractory GD, antithyroid drugs over 5 years with positive TRAb. Construction of the TCR library relied on RNA isolated from PBMCs. Germline CDR1 SQVTM, CDR2 ANQGSEA. The trim removed 6 bases at V and 7 bases at J, leaving 6 bases unmatched. CDR3 length equals 12 residues. A word on this clonotype: Its antigen is as yet unknown.

With iRepertoire HTBI primers and Arm-PCR of CDR3 regions, TCR beta libraries were built. TCRdb ran MiXCR on the multiplex PCR reads and lists one entry per CDR3 protein. The sample has some 330,000 distinct CDR3 sequences, roughly 20% seen once. This clonotype originated in a woman aged 35 to 49 with Graves disease. This material consisted of peripheral blood mononuclear cells (PBMCs), taken when the disease was refractory, from a patient treated with antithyroid drugs. V usage is TRBV29-1 and J usage is TRBJ1-5; 7 nucleotides match TRBD1. The CDR3, as DNA: TGCAGCGTCGGGACAGTGGGGCAGCCCCAGCATTTT. Protein: CSVGTVGQPQHF.